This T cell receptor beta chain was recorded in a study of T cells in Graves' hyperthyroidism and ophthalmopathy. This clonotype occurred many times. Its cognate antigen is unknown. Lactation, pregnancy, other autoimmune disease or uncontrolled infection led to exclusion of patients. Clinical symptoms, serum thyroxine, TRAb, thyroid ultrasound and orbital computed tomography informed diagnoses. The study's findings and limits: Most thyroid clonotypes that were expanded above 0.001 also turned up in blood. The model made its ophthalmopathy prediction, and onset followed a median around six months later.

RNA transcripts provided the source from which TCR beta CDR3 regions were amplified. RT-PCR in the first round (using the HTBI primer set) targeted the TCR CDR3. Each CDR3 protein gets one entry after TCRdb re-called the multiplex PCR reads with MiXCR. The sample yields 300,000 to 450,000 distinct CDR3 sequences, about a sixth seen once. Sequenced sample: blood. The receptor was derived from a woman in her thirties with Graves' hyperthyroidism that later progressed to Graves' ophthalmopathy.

CDR3 amino acids: CASRQTENTEAFF. The CDR3 nucleotides are TGTGCCAGCAGGCAGACAGAGAACACTGAAGCTTTCTTT. V gene TRBV12-3 or TRBV12-4 combines with J gene TRBJ1-1, with D possibly matching TRBD1 (5 bases). The V end was cut by 6 bases, the J end by 1 base, with 9 bases between. The CDR3 totals 13 residues.